The 32 T cell receptor beta chains below come from one sample, sequenced in a study of blood T cells in healthy people across ages. Then a second PCR, running roughly 7 to 11 cycles, was carried out with a sample-barcoded 5' primer and a J-beta primer mix. MiXCR, run by TCRdb on the 5' RACE reads, gives a single entry per CDR3 protein. In the table there are some 710,000 distinct CDR3 sequences, about half of which are singletons. Sequencing input: blood. The receptors derive from a man at least 80 years old in good health.

The chain recombines TRBV5-1 with TRBJ2-1; 14 nucleotides line up with TRBD2. V lost 4 bases and J lost 3; bases outside the gene matches: 9. The CDR3 loop spans 18 amino acids. Germline V lookup: CDR1 SGHRS, CDR2 YFSETQ. The CDR3 region is CASSPGLAGVRIYNEQFF. The CDR3 DNA reads as TGCGCCAGCAGCCCGGGACTAGCGGGAGTGCGTATCTACAATGAGCAGTTCTTC.

This clonotype showed up just a few times. The gene calls are TRBV20-1 and TRBJ2-5; TRBD2 matches at 11 bases. This CDR3 comprises 13 residues. CDR1 DFQATT and CDR2 SNEGSKA come from the germline V gene (reference sequence). The V segment lost 7 bases and the J segment 1 base; nucleotides outside the gene matches: 2. The CDR3: CSVAGGGQETQYF. CDR3 sequence (DNA): TGCAGTGTAGCGGGGGGGGGCCAAGAGACCCAGTACTTC.

To note about this clonotype: Possible read error: a much larger clone is one base away. The rearrangement links TRBV5-1 to TRBJ2-1; maybe TRBD2 (6 bases). CDR1 and CDR2 (germline): SGHRS, YFSETQ. The CDR3 runs 13 residues. Trimming left V 3 bases short and J 10 bases short, with 14 bases between. CDR3 sequence: CASSWGPAGEQFF. CDR3 DNA sequence: TGCGCCAGCAGCTGGGGACCGGCGGGAGAGCAGTTCTTC.

The rearrangement links TRBV4-1 to TRBJ2-7, with TRBD2 matching over 7 bases. Germline V gene data show CDR1 as MGHRA and CDR2 as YSYEKL. CDR3 length: 16 amino acids. V was clipped by 1 base and J by 7 bases; unmatched bases: 13. This CDR3 reads CASSQARTRSYNEQYF. The CDR3 nucleotides read TGCGCCAGCAGCCAAGCCCGGACTAGATCCTACAATGAGCAGTACTTC.

As for this clonotype: Its ends do not fully match the called genes, so a read error is possible. The chain joins TRBV20-1 to TRBJ2-1, with TRBD2 matching over 12 bases. Germline V CDR1 and CDR2: DFQATT, SNEGSKA (reference sequence). This CDR3 is 16 amino acids long. CDR3 DNA: TGCGGTGCGGCCGGACTAGCGGGAATGAGGGGTAATGAGCAGTTCTTC. It translates to CGAAGLAGMRGNEQFF.

The chain has TRBV28 and TRBJ2-3; tentative D call: TRBD2 (5 bases). Germline loops: CDR1 MDHEN, CDR2 SYDVKM. V lost 6 bases and J lost 3, with 16 bases in between. CDR3 size: 15 residues. The CDR3 nucleotides are TGTGCCAGCAGGCCCCAGCAGTCGGGGACAGATACGCAGTATTTT. Translation gives CASRPQQSGTDTQYF.

The chain carries TRBV6-6 and TRBJ2-2; D ambiguous. The germline gives CDR1 MNHNY, CDR2 SVGAGI (reference sequence). Trimming cost V 8 bases and J 5 bases, with 9 bases left between them. The CDR3 totals 12 residues. CDR3 coding DNA: TGTGCCAGCCCTTATGAAACCGGGGAGCTGTTTTTT. Translating gives CASPYETGELFF.

V usage is TRBV27 and J usage is TRBJ2-7; a possible D gene is TRBD1 (6 bases). CDR3 length: 15 amino acids. Germline V gives CDR1 MNHEY, CDR2 SMNVEV (reference sequence). The V end lost 6 bases, the J end lost 2 bases, and 17 bases lay between the germline ends. The DNA for the CDR3 is TGTGCCAGCAGCCCGTGGGACACAAGACCCTACGAGCAGTACTTC. This gives the protein CASSPWDTRPYEQYF.

This clonotype turned up a few times. The genes are TRBV20-1 and TRBJ2-5; the match to TRBD2 covers 12 bases. CDR3 length equals 15 residues. V was pared by 5 bases and J by 1 base, with 5 bases of the junction left unmatched. Germline CDR1 and CDR2: DFQATT and SNEGSKA (reference sequence). CDR3 region: CSAGRTSGVQETQYF. The CDR3 bases are TGCAGTGCTGGAAGGACTAGCGGGGTCCAAGAGACCCAGTACTTC.

CDR3: CAPVSYDTQYF. CDR3 DNA sequence: TGTGCCCCAGTGAGTTATGATACGCAGTATTTT. The chain links TRBV12-3 or TRBV12-4 to TRBJ2-3, with D unresolved. Deletions cut 11 bases from V and 6 bases from J, with 12 bases between. CDR3 size: 11 residues.

This clonotype was detected only a few times. The V gene is TRBV12-3 or TRBV12-4, the J gene TRBJ2-1, with D perhaps TRBD1 (6 bases). The V and J ends lost 3 bases and 7 bases respectively, with 19 bases between them. This CDR3 has 16 residues. In DNA, the CDR3 is TGTGCCAGCAGTTTCAACAGGGACCCACGATTGAATGAGCAGTTCTTC. This translates into CASSFNRDPRLNEQFF.

Concerning this clonotype itself: This clone may be a read error of a much larger clone one base away. The chain carries TRBV7-2 and TRBJ2-3; D might be TRBD2 (5 bases). Trimming shortened V by 3 bases and J by 4 bases, and 11 bases separated the two germline ends. CDR1 and CDR2 from the germline V gene are SGHTA and FQGNSA. This CDR3 contains 14 residues. Here the CDR3 DNA reads TGTACCAGCAGCTTGAACGGGAAGCCAGATACGCAGTATTTT. As protein: CTSSLNGKPDTQYF. Combining the CDR3 with reference TRBV7-2 and TRBJ2-3 gives the whole variable domain GAGVSQSPSNKVTEKGKDVELRCDPISGHTALYWYRQSLGQGLEFLIYFQGNSAPDKSGLPSDRFSAERTGGSVSTLTIQRTQQEDSAVYLCTSSLNGKPDTQYFGPGTRLTVL.

The chain links TRBV7-2 to TRBJ1-2, with unresolved D. The CDR3 consists of 12 residues. Germline loops: CDR1 SGHTA, CDR2 FQGNSA. The ends were cut back, 6 bases at V and 4 bases at J, with 9 bases in the middle. The CDR3, as DNA: TGTGCCAGCAGAGAGGAGACCTATGGCTACACCTTC. Protein sequence: CASREETYGYTF. Full variable domain (remainder filled in from reference TRBV7-2 and TRBJ1-2): GAGVSQSPSNKVTEKGKDVELRCDPISGHTALYWYRQSLGQGLEFLIYFQGNSAPDKSGLPSDRFSAERTGGSVSTLTIQRTQQEDSAVYLCASREETYGYTFGSGTRLTVV.

The chain employs TRBV6-5 and TRBJ2-5, with a weak D call TRBD1 (6 bases). Trimming took off 7 bases at V and 11 bases at J, with 14 bases between the two ends. There are 11 residues in the CDR3. CDR1 and CDR2 from the germline V gene are MNHEY and SVGAGI. CDR3 amino acids: CASKKGQFQYF. Written as DNA, the CDR3 is TGTGCCAGCAAAAAGGGACAATTTCAGTACTTC.

In this sample, this clonotype turned up many times. V gene TRBV7-3 combines with J gene TRBJ2-3; 8 nucleotides line up with TRBD2. This CDR3 contains 14 residues. Germline values: CDR1 SGHTA, CDR2 FQGTGA. Trimming removed 5 bases from V and 4 bases from J; junction bases left unmatched: 5. CDR3 DNA sequence: TGTGCCAGCAGCCCGGGACTAGGGGCAGATACGCAGTATTTT. It encodes CASSPGLGADTQYF.

The chain uses TRBV2 and TRBJ2-5, with D unresolved. Germline V gives CDR1 SNHLY, CDR2 FYNNEI. This CDR3 spans 14 amino acids. Trimming took off 2 bases at V and 5 bases at J, with 12 bases between the two ends. The CDR3 here is CASSERSGRETQYF. CDR3 coding DNA: TGTGCCAGCAGTGAAAGGTCCGGCCGGGAGACCCAGTACTTC.

This chain links TRBV29-1 with TRBJ2-5; a weak D match, TRBD2 (6 bases). Trimming shortened V by 8 bases and J by 4 bases, and 14 bases separated the two germline ends. Germline CDR1 reads SQVTM; CDR2 reads ANQGSEA. This CDR3 contains 12 residues. Here the CDR3 DNA reads TGCAGCCTGGGGGGTTCACGAGAGACCCAGTACTTC. Protein product: CSLGGSRETQYF.

This chain joins TRBV11-2 and TRBJ2-1; D tentatively reads TRBD1 or TRBD2 (5 bases each). CDR1 and CDR2 from the germline V gene are SGHAT and FQNNGV. V was shortened by 2 bases and J by 5 bases, with 13 bases between the two germline ends. The CDR3 sequence is 15 residues long. CDR3 protein: CASSLSPRGDNEQFF. CDR3 coding DNA: TGTGCCAGCAGCTTATCCCCTCGAGGGGACAATGAGCAGTTCTTC.

This sequence joins TRBV7-2 and TRBJ2-2, with TRBD2 identical over 9 bases. The CDR3 is 18 residues long. The V segment lost 0 bases and the J segment 0 bases; nucleotides outside the gene matches: 5. Germline CDR1 and CDR2: SGHTA and FQGNSA. CDR3 sequence: CASSLAPAGGANTGELFF. For the CDR3, the DNA is TGTGCCAGCAGCTTAGCGCCAGCGGGAGGCGCGAACACCGGGGAGCTGTTTTTT.

The CDR3 DNA follows: TGTGCCAGCAGCCTTCTAACAGGGCCCGACGGGGAGCAGTACTTC. Translated, it gives CASSLLTGPDGEQYF. The J gene is TRBJ2-7, the V gene TRBV4-2, with D tentatively TRBD1 (6 bases). Trimming removed 4 bases at V and 7 bases at J, with 20 bases between. Germline CDR1 LGHNA, CDR2 YNFKEQ. The CDR3 consists of 15 residues.

This sequence joins TRBV20-1 and TRBJ2-3; a weak D match, TRBD2 (5 bases). There are 14 residues in the CDR3. The germline CDR1 and CDR2 sequences are DFQATT and SNEGSKA (reference sequence). The germline V and J ends were trimmed by 6 bases and 0 bases, with 13 bases remaining between them. CDR3 sequence (DNA): TGCAGTGCGGGTCCGGGCGGGAGCACAGATACGCAGTATTTT. The encoded protein is CSAGPGGSTDTQYF.

The chain links TRBV6-5 to TRBJ1-2; D gene uncertain. The CDR3 is 14 residues long. Trimming pared 0 bases from V and 6 bases from J, leaving 11 bases between. Germline loops: CDR1 MNHEY, CDR2 SVGAGI. The chain's CDR3 is CASSYSEGMDGYTF. CDR3 in DNA: TGTGCCAGCAGTTACTCGGAAGGGATGGATGGCTACACCTTC.

This clonotype was seen only a few times. This chain connects TRBV12-3 or TRBV12-4 to TRBJ2-3; no firm D call. Trimming removed 5 bases at V and 0 bases at J, with 9 bases between. The CDR3 has 14 amino acids. CDR3 sequence (DNA): TGTGCCAGCAGTCCATCCTCTAGCACAGATACGCAGTATTTT. It translates to CASSPSSSTDTQYF.

The chain has TRBV6-1 and TRBJ1-2; 7 bases map to TRBD1. With V trimmed by 1 base and J by 8 bases, 7 bases remained unmatched. The germline gives CDR1 MNHNS, CDR2 SASEGT. This CDR3 has 14 residues. As DNA, the CDR3 is TGTGCCAGCAGTGAAGTCGGGGACAGCTGGGGCTACACCTTC. Its protein product is CASSEVGDSWGYTF.

This CDR3 is CASSLGGDSNQPQHF. DNA of the CDR3: TGTGCCAGCAGTTTAGGTGGAGATAGCAATCAGCCCCAGCATTTT. The rearrangement joins TRBV12-3 or TRBV12-4 to TRBJ1-5; D ambiguous. V lost 1 base, J lost 0 bases, and 7 bases lay in between. The CDR3 runs 15 residues.

CDR3 loop: CASSFGTGGQQYF. In DNA, the CDR3 is TGTGCCAGCAGCTTCGGGACAGGGGGACAACAGTACTTC. The V call is TRBV5-5, the J call TRBJ2-7, with TRBD1 matching over 11 bases. Germline values: CDR1 SGHKS, CDR2 YYEKEE (reference sequence). The J segment lost 10 bases and the V segment lost 2 bases, leaving 5 bases of the junction unmatched. CDR3 length: 13 amino acids.

The chain employs TRBV6-2 or TRBV6-3 and TRBJ2-3; D call uncertain. The CDR3 contains 12 residues. From germline, CDR1 is MNHEY and CDR2 SVGEGT. V lost 2 bases and J lost 5, with 5 bases in between. The CDR3 coding sequence is TGTGCCAGCAGTTACCAGGTAGATACGCAGTATTTT. This gives the protein CASSYQVDTQYF.

The gene calls are TRBV30 and TRBJ2-3; 9 bases fit TRBD2. The J segment lost 4 bases and the V segment lost 0 bases, leaving 2 bases of the junction unmatched. The CDR3 sequence is 14 residues long. Germline V gives CDR1 GTSNPN, CDR2 SVGIG (reference sequence). As DNA, the CDR3 is TGTGCCTGGAGTGTTAGCGGGAGTGCAGATACGCAGTATTTT. Amino acid sequence: CAWSVSGSADTQYF. Looking up the rest from reference TRBV30 and TRBJ2-3 gives the full variable domain: SQTIHQWPATLVQPVGSPLSLECTVEGTSNPNLYWYRQAAGRGLQLLFYSVGIGQISSEVPQNLSASRPQDRQFILSSKKLLLSDSGFYLCAWSVSGSADTQYFGPGTRLTVL.

This clonotype was observed a few times. The chain combines TRBV24-1 with TRBJ2-3; no firm D call. Germline V gene data show CDR1 as KGHDR and CDR2 as SFDVKD. This CDR3 spans 15 amino acids. V was shortened by 3 bases and J by 2 bases, with 11 bases between the two germline ends. The CDR3 spells CATSDPRLITDTQYF. The CDR3 nucleotides read TGTGCCACCAGTGATCCGCGACTGATCACAGATACGCAGTATTTT.

The genes are TRBV4-1 and TRBJ1-6, with TRBD1 as a possible D gene (5 bases). The CDR3 spans 16 residues. Germline CDR1 reads MGHRA; CDR2 reads YSYEKL. Deletions cut 0 bases from V and 8 bases from J, with 14 bases between. Here the CDR3 DNA reads TGCGCCAGCAGCCAAGAGGATGGGGCAGGGCATTCACCCCTCCACTTT. It translates to CASSQEDGAGHSPLHF.

This clonotype occurred a few times. The chain couples TRBV20-1 to TRBJ2-5; D not certain. V lost 0 bases and J lost 5, with 7 bases in between. Germline assignment: CDR1 DFQATT and CDR2 SNEGSKA (reference sequence). There are 12 residues in the CDR3. CDR3 DNA: TGCAGTGCTAGAGATCTCGCTGAGACCCAGTACTTC. Translation gives CSARDLAETQYF.

The CDR3 sequence: CSYRAADNSPLHF. In nucleotides, the CDR3 is TGCAGTTACCGGGCCGCTGATAATTCACCCCTCCACTTT. The genes are TRBV29-1 and TRBJ1-6; no firm D call. The CDR3 runs 13 residues. Germline-derived CDR1 and CDR2 are SQVTM and ANQGSEA. Filled out from reference TRBV29-1 and TRBJ1-6, the complete variable domain reads SAVISQKPSRDICQRGTSLTIQCQVDSQVTMMFWYRQQPGQSLTLIATANQGSEATYESGFVIDKFPISRPNLTFSTLTVSNMSPEDSSIYLCSYRAADNSPLHFGNGTRLTVT.